This entry concerns a single T cell receptor beta chain. This entry belongs to a study of blood T cell repertoires in COVID-19. Study overall: Sites across the United States, Italy and Spain contributed samples from acute and convalescent COVID-19. The analysed material was cDNA or gDNA that came from T cells, B-cell-depleted T cells, or PBMCs.

As processed by the authors: How many nucleated cells were present was estimated from reference gene primer amplification. Sequencing used immunoSEQ multiplex PCR; TCRdb keeps in-frame clones, though not all of them. The V and J calls and clone size come from that table; D and trimming were worked out from the DNA. Of 120,000 or so clones listed, 88% are singletons. Between the trimmed V and J ends, which lost 0 bases and 5 bases, there was a span of 8 bases. CDR1 is SGHRS and CDR2 is YFSETQ in the germline V gene. The CDR3 runs to 13 residues. V is TRBV5-1 and J is TRBJ1-1, with D perhaps matching TRBD1 (5 bases). The receptor's source is a human donor in a cohort sampled during active COVID-19. Material for sequencing was peripheral blood. The CDR3 region is CASSLDRKTEAFF. CDR3 nucleotides: TGCGCCAGCAGCTTGGACAGGAAAACTGAAGCTTTCTTT.